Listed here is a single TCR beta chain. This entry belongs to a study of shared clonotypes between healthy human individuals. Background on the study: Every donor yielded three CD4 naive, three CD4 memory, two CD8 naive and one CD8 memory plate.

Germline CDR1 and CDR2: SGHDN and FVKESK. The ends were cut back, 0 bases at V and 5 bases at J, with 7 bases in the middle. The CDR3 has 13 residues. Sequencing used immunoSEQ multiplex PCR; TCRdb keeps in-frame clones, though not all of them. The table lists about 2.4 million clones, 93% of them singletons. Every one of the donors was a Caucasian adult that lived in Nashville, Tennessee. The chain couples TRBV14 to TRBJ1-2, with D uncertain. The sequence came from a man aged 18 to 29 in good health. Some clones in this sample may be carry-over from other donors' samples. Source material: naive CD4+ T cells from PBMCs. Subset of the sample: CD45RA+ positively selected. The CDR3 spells CASSQDRIYGYTF. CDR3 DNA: TGTGCCAGCAGCCAAGATCGCATATATGGCTACACCTTC.